The clone carrying this T cell receptor beta chain was observed a handful of times. Its antigen is as yet unknown. RNA transcripts yielded amplified TCR beta CDR3 regions. The study used the HTBI primer set for a first-round RT-PCR of the TCR CDR3. TCRdb reprocessed the multiplex PCR reads via MiXCR and lists one record per CDR3 protein. The table includes about 640,000 distinct CDR3 sequences, under 25% detected once. A NOSPECS grade of at least 4, a Clinical Activity Score of at least 3 and duration under 3 months were recorded in ophthalmopathy patients. Exclusions: uncontrolled infection, other autoimmune disease, pregnancy, lactation. This specimen comes from a study of T cells in Graves' hyperthyroidism and ophthalmopathy. Germline CDR1 MNHNS, CDR2 SASEGT. CDR3 size: 17 residues. Trimming took 6 bases from V and 2 from J; bases not matched to a gene: 9. Overall study findings and caveats: The blood repertoire included most of the expanded thyroid clonotypes above 0.001.

This TCR was recovered from a man aged 25-45 years with Graves' ophthalmopathy. Sequenced input: blood. V usage is TRBV6-1 and J usage is TRBJ2-1; TRBD1 aligns across 11 bases. The CDR3 sequence is CASSPTGQGGAYNEQFF. Written as DNA, the CDR3 is TGTGCCAGCAGCCCCACGGGACAGGGGGGAGCCTACAATGAGCAGTTCTTC.